What follows are 13 T cell receptor beta chains derived from one specimen sequenced in a study of T cell repertoires in cytomegalovirus infection. One entry per CDR3 protein results from TCRdb running MiXCR on the reads. The data contain more than 350,000 distinct CDR3 sequences, roughly a third of them singletons. Material for sequencing was PBMCs. These receptors all come from a human donor in good health (CMV status not recorded). Some clones in this sample may be carry-over from other donors' samples.

V usage is TRBV5-6 and J usage is TRBJ1-1; D unresolved. The CDR3 sequence is 16 residues long. Trimming removed 2 bases at V and 4 bases at J, with 18 bases between. Germline CDR1 is SGHDT and CDR2 is YYEEEE. The CDR3 here is CASSFGVGGLGTEAFF. The CDR3 DNA reads TGTGCCAGCAGCTTCGGCGTTGGAGGGTTGGGCACTGAAGCTTTCTTT.

The sample holds a few counts of this clonotype. This sequence joins TRBV6-5 and TRBJ2-5, with D tentatively TRBD1 (5 bases). This CDR3 is 17 amino acids long. Trimming removed 2 bases at V and 1 base at J, with 17 bases between. Germline CDR1 and CDR2: MNHEY and SVGAGI. The CDR3 DNA reads as TGTGCCAGCAGTTACGGGGCACAGAACGGTCGCCAAGAGACCCAGTACTTC. This sequence encodes CASSYGAQNGRQETQYF.

The V and J genes are TRBV19 and TRBJ2-5; perhaps TRBD1 as D (5 bases). This CDR3 contains 15 residues. The V gene lost 1 base and the J gene lost 5 bases, with 14 bases spanning the gap. Germline assignment: CDR1 LNHDA and CDR2 SQIVND (reference sequence). CDR3 bases: TGTGCCAGTAGTATAGCGACAGATATCGGGGAGACCCAGTACTTC. Its translation: CASSIATDIGETQYF.

V is TRBV5-5 and J is TRBJ2-7; no definite D call. The V end was cut by 3 bases, the J end by 4 bases, with 11 bases between. From germline, CDR1 is SGHKS and CDR2 YYEKEE (reference sequence). This CDR3 is built from 13 residues. CDR3 coding DNA: TGTGCCAGCAGCTCCCCTGTGAGGTACGAGCAGTACTTC. Translating it yields CASSSPVRYEQYF.

The genes are TRBV4-1 and TRBJ2-5; TRBD1 matches at 10 bases. Unmatched junction bases numbered 7, after V lost 4 bases and J lost 5 bases. The V gene's germline CDR1 is MGHRA and CDR2 YSYEKL. The CDR3 is made up of 15 amino acids. The CDR3 loop reads CASSPAGTGDETQYF. The CDR3 nucleotides are TGCGCCAGCAGCCCCGCCGGGACAGGGGATGAGACCCAGTACTTC.

The rearrangement uses TRBV24-1 and TRBJ2-2; 10 bases match TRBD1. This CDR3 is built from 16 residues. J gave up 5 bases and V 4 bases, and 6 bases lay outside the gene matches. The germline CDR1 and CDR2 sequences are KGHDR and SFDVKD. The chain's CDR3 is CATSDWDRGSTGELFF. Here the CDR3 DNA reads TGTGCCACCAGTGACTGGGACAGGGGCTCTACCGGGGAGCTGTTTTTT.

A word on this clonotype: The CDR3 carries no conserved terminal phenylalanine or tryptophan, so it likely arises from a read error. This sequence joins TRBV11-2 and TRBJ2-2; D not resolved. Trimming cost V 2 bases and J 1 base, with 11 bases left between them. Germline CDR1 reads SGHAT; CDR2 reads FQNNGV. CDR3 size: 16 residues. The CDR3 nucleotides are TGTGCCAGCAGCTTATTCAGTCCGATGAACACCGGGGAGCTGTTTTTG. It is translated as CASSLFSPMNTGELFL.

This clonotype was recorded at least ten times. The chain recombines TRBV7-3 with TRBJ2-1; D possibly uses TRBD1 or TRBD2 (5 bases each). V lost 1 base and J 0 bases, leaving 13 bases between the germline ends. In germline, CDR1 is SGHTA, CDR2 FQGTGA. CDR3 length equals 17 residues. Written as DNA, the CDR3 is TGTGCCAGCAGCTTAAAGGGAGACAGAAGCTCCTACAATGAGCAGTTCTTC. Amino acid sequence: CASSLKGDRSSYNEQFF.

As regards this clonotype: It may be a read error: a sequence one base away is much more abundant. The chain uses TRBV7-2 and TRBJ2-3; 8 bases are shared with TRBD2. This CDR3 has 14 residues. V lost 7 bases to trimming and J lost 8 bases; unmatched junction nucleotides: 11. Germline-derived CDR1 and CDR2 are SGHTA and FQGNSA. CDR3 residues: CASTTGGGKATQYF. The DNA of the CDR3 is TGTGCCAGCACCACGGGGGGGGGGAAGGCTACGCAGTATTTT.

In this sample, this clonotype turned up many times. V and J are TRBV7-2 and TRBJ2-3, with D tentatively TRBD2 (6 bases). Trimming removed 3 bases from V and 1 base from J, with 11 bases in between. This CDR3 has 15 residues. The germline CDR1 and CDR2 sequences are SGHTA and FQGNSA. The CDR3 protein is CASSLEGLGTDTQYF. For the CDR3, the DNA is TGTGCCAGCAGCTTGGAGGGTTTAGGCACAGATACGCAGTATTTT.

Points on this clonotype: Since a much larger clone is just one base distant, this may be a read error. The J gene is TRBJ2-7, the V gene TRBV7-2; the match to TRBD1 covers 7 bases. Germline V CDR1 and CDR2: SGHTA, FQGNSA. This CDR3 spans 13 amino acids. CDR3 coding DNA: TGTGCCAGCAGGTCCAACAGGGGCTACGAGCAGTCCTTC. It specifies CASRSNRGYEQSF.

V and J are TRBV12-3 or TRBV12-4 and TRBJ2-6; D unclear. CDR3 length: 14 amino acids. Between the trimmed V and J ends, which lost 3 bases and 2 bases, there was a span of 5 bases. The CDR3 loop is CASSLRTGANVLTF. The DNA of the CDR3 is TGTGCCAGCAGTTTGCGAACTGGGGCCAACGTCCTGACTTTC.

About this clonotype itself: Likely a read error: the CDR3 ends without its conserved phenylalanine or tryptophan. The gene calls are TRBV12-5 and TRBJ2-3; TRBD2 matches 8 bases. CDR1 is LGHNT, CDR2 FRNRAP, per germline. The CDR3 is made up of 16 amino acids. With V trimmed by 0 bases and J by 4 bases, 6 bases remained unmatched. Here the CDR3 DNA reads TGTGCTAGTGGTTTGGTACGGGGGGGGGGTCCAGATACGCAGTATTGT. This translates into CASGLVRGGGPDTQYC.